This T cell receptor beta chain derives from a study of blood T cell repertoires in COVID-19. The CDR3 sequence is 20 residues long. Germline-derived CDR1 and CDR2 are KGHSH and LQKENI. Trimming cost V 2 bases and J 4 bases; bases outside gene matches: 17. The assay was immunoSEQ multiplex PCR, and TCRdb's table has in-frame clones only and misses some. The data contain nearly 250,000 clones, about nine tenths of them singletons. The V call is TRBV18, the J call TRBJ2-1, with 10 nucleotides matching TRBD2. What was sequenced was peripheral blood. This TCR derives from a woman in her sixties or seventies who had recovered from COVID-19. The CDR3 loop is CASSPSWFERGGLSYNEQFF. As DNA, the CDR3 is TGTGCCAGCTCACCATCATGGTTCGAGCGGGGGGGCCTTTCATACAATGAGCAGTTCTTC.